The 23 T cell receptor beta chains given below trace back to one sample, sequenced in a study of T cells in women clearing cervical HPV infection. This table comes from immunoSEQ multiplex PCR, and its TCRdb copy is limited to in-frame clones, with some not included. The listing contains 31,000 or so clones. The specimen sequenced was blood buffy coat. The receptors derive from a woman aged 18 to 75 with a cervical HPV16 infection that either progressed to CIN3+ or cleared (not recorded which).

About this clone itself: The read ends 3 residues before the CDR3 terminus; that terminus is restored from the germline J gene. This chain uses TRBV20-1 with TRBJ1-2; TRBD1 matches at 7 bases. The germline gives CDR1 DFQATT, CDR2 SNEGSKA (reference sequence). This CDR3 is built from 13 residues. The part of the CDR3 DNA that was read is TGCAGTGCCCCCGGGCAGGGGGGATACGGC. It codes for CSAPGQGGYG. The CDR3 as a whole reads CSAPGQGGYGYTF.

A remark on this clone: The read comes to an end 3 residues before the CDR3 does, leaving the germline J gene to fill in the end. V gene TRBV7-6 combines with J gene TRBJ2-5; D might be TRBD1 (6 bases). Germline V gene sequence: CDR1 SGHVS, CDR2 FNYEAQ. The CDR3 has 12 amino acids. V was trimmed by 2 bases and J by 5 bases, leaving 6 bases between them. CDR3 DNA, as far as it was read: TGTGCCAGCAGCTTACAGGGGGAGACC. Its translation: CASSLQGET. The CDR3 in full is CASSLQGETQYF.

About this clone: Read data end 3 residues before the CDR3 end; the end is taken from the germline J gene. The chain has TRBV7-2 and TRBJ1-4, with 11 bases identical to TRBD1. The V gene end was trimmed by 5 bases and the J gene end by 2 bases; junction bases not matched to a gene: 1. CDR1 and CDR2 (germline): SGHTA, FQGNSA. The CDR3 contains 15 residues. Incomplete CDR3 DNA: TGTGCCAGCAGCCGGACAGGGGGCACTAATGAAAAA. Its translation is CASSRTGGTNEK. The full CDR3 reads CASSRTGGTNEKLFF.

About this clone: Sequencing ends 3 residues short of the CDR3 end; the germline J gene provides the rest. The chain uses TRBV9 and TRBJ2-5, with a weak D call TRBD2 (6 bases). The CDR3 runs to 17 residues. V was shortened by 0 bases and J by 0 bases, with 15 bases between the two germline ends. Germline V gene data show CDR1 as SGDLS and CDR2 as YYNGEE. CDR3 bases read: TGTGCCAGCAGCGTAGCTCCTTTAGCGGACCACCAAGAGACC. Its protein is CASSVAPLADHQET. The CDR3 reads in full as CASSVAPLADHQETQYF.

In the case of this clone: The read ends 3 residues early relative to the CDR3; the germline J gene fills the gap. This chain uses TRBV19 with TRBJ2-3; 7 nucleotides line up with TRBD1. The ends lost 3 bases at V and 6 bases at J; junction bases unmatched: 9. The CDR3 sequence is 15 residues long. Germline CDR1 is LNHDA and CDR2 is SQIVND (reference sequence). The sequenced CDR3 bases are TGTGCCAGTAGTATGACAGGGTCTGCTTTGGATACG. This gives the protein CASSMTGSALDT. The whole CDR3 protein is CASSMTGSALDTQYF.

As to this clone: With the read ending 3 residues before the CDR3 end, the germline J gene is used to fill in that end. The gene calls are TRBV5-1 and TRBJ2-1; D is perhaps TRBD2 (6 bases). The CDR3 runs to 16 residues. The germline CDR1 and CDR2 sequences are SGHRS and YFSETQ. Trimming left V 4 bases short and J 3 bases short, with 17 bases between. CDR3 region: CASSPQPGGDYNEQFF. The CDR3 bases that were read are TGCGCCAGCAGCCCCCAACCGGGCGGGGACTACAATGAG. Full variable domain (outside the CDR3, taken from reference TRBV5-1 and TRBJ2-1): KAGVTQTPRYLIKTRGQQVTLSCSPISGHRSVSWYQQTPGQGLQFLFEYFSETQRNKGNFPGRFSGRQFSNSRSEMNVSTLELGDSALYLCASSPQPGGDYNEQFFGPGTRLTVL.

About this clone itself: The read terminates 3 residues before the CDR3 end, so the remaining end is supplied by the germline J gene. The chain carries TRBV18 and TRBJ2-3; 9 bases agree with TRBD1. Germline CDR1 KGHSH, CDR2 LQKENI. The CDR3 is 18 residues long. V dropped 2 bases and J dropped 0; count of bases not matched to a gene: 9. Partial CDR3 DNA: TGTGCCAGCTCACCAGATCCGGGACAGGGCAGAAGCACAGATACG. This translates into CASSPDPGQGRSTDT. The full-length CDR3 reads as CASSPDPGQGRSTDTQYF.

In regard to this clone: The CDR3 extends 3 residues past the end of the read, so its final part is completed from the germline J gene. This rearrangement joins TRBV5-1 to TRBJ2-5; possibly TRBD1 for D (6 bases). Germline assignment: CDR1 SGHRS and CDR2 YFSETQ. This CDR3 spans 16 amino acids. V was trimmed by 4 bases and J by 5 bases, leaving 21 bases between them. Partial CDR3 DNA: TGCGCCAGCAGCATTAGCCGGGACATCAGTGCGGAGACC. This sequence encodes CASSISRDISAET. The full CDR3 reads CASSISRDISAETQYF. The whole variable domain, remainder taken from reference TRBV5-1 and TRBJ2-5, is KAGVTQTPRYLIKTRGQQVTLSCSPISGHRSVSWYQQTPGQGLQFLFEYFSETQRNKGNFPGRFSGRQFSNSRSEMNVSTLELGDSALYLCASSISRDISAETQYFGPGTRLLVL.

A word on this clone: The sequenced fragment ends 3 residues before the CDR3 boundary, so the rest is inferred from the germline J gene. The chain links TRBV10-1 to TRBJ2-7; 9 bases map to TRBD1. CDR1 is WNHNN, CDR2 SYGVQD, per germline (reference sequence). V lost 5 bases and J lost 5; bases outside the gene matches: 16. The CDR3 is 17 residues long. The part of the CDR3 DNA that was read is TGCGCCAGCAGTAACGACGTTATGACAGGGGGGGCACACGAG. Translating gives CASSNDVMTGGAHE. The full CDR3 protein is CASSNDVMTGGAHEQYF.

Concerning this clone itself: The read finishes 3 residues shy of the CDR3 end, and the germline J gene is used to complete it. The chain couples TRBV20-1 to TRBJ2-3; TRBD2 matches at 10 bases. Trimming took 6 bases from V and 3 from J; bases not matched to a gene: 3. The CDR3 runs to 13 residues. The germline V gene encodes CDR1 DFQATT and CDR2 SNEGSKA (reference sequence). The CDR3 is CSALSGGTDTQYF. CDR3 bases read: TGCAGTGCCCTTAGCGGGGGGACAGATACG.

On this clone itself: The read gets to within 3 residues of the CDR3 end, and the germline J gene fills in the rest. V is TRBV18 and J is TRBJ2-2; weak D call: TRBD1 (6 bases). The CDR3 is made up of 14 amino acids. V was trimmed by 1 base and J by 5 bases, leaving 8 bases between them. The germline V gene has CDR1 KGHSH and CDR2 LQKENI. The sequenced part of the CDR3 DNA is TGTGCCAGCTCACCACTCACAGGGACCGGGGAG. Amino acid sequence: CASSPLTGTGE. The complete CDR3 sequence is CASSPLTGTGELFF.

Comment on this clone: The sequence runs out 3 residues before the end of the CDR3; the remainder is reconstructed from the germline J gene. The V call is TRBV19, the J call TRBJ2-6, with D uncertain. The CDR3 loop spans 16 amino acids. From germline, CDR1 is LNHDA and CDR2 SQIVND (reference sequence). Trimming took off 5 bases at V and 0 bases at J, with 11 bases between the two ends. The part of the CDR3 DNA that was read is TGTGCCAGTAGTGGGCAGGCGACCTCTGGGGCCAACGTC. Translating it yields CASSGQATSGANV. The full CDR3 is CASSGQATSGANVLTF.

This clone shows up as medium-sized by frequency. The read falls 3 residues short of the CDR3 end, and the missing part is taken from the germline J gene. The rearrangement links TRBV29-1 to TRBJ2-7; 7 bases line up with TRBD2. The germline V gene encodes CDR1 SQVTM and CDR2 ANQGSEA. The CDR3 is 14 residues long. V was clipped by 1 base and J by 2 bases; unmatched bases: 5. The CDR3 here is CSVEGSSGAYEQYF. CDR3 DNA, as far as it was read: TGCAGCGTTGAAGGTTCTAGCGGCGCCTACGAG.

About this clone itself: The read stops 3 residues short of the end of the CDR3; the missing end is completed from the germline J gene. This rearrangement joins TRBV29-1 to TRBJ2-7; 7 bases agree with TRBD1. Germline-derived CDR1 and CDR2 are SQVTM and ANQGSEA. The CDR3 length is 13 residues. The J segment lost 3 bases and the V segment lost 1 base, leaving 3 bases of the junction unmatched. The sequenced CDR3 bases are TGCAGCGTTGAAGTGACAGGGCGCTACGAG. Translated: CSVEVTGRYE. The CDR3 reads in full as CSVEVTGRYEQYF.

For this clone: The CDR3 end is not reached by the read, which stops 3 residues before it; the germline J gene fills it in. V and J are TRBV5-1 and TRBJ2-7; 8 positions agree with TRBD2. V lost 4 bases, J lost 2 bases, and 11 bases stayed unmatched. This CDR3 has 16 amino acids. Germline V gene lookup returns CDR1 SGHRS and CDR2 YFSETQ. CDR3 amino acids: CASSPGSGRVAYEQYF. Partial CDR3 DNA: TGCGCCAGCAGCCCGGGGAGCGGGAGAGTCGCCTACGAG.

In the case of this clone: The read halts 3 residues ahead of the CDR3 end, with the missing end drawn from the germline J gene. The V gene is TRBV28, the J gene TRBJ2-1; TRBD2 agrees at 7 bases. Trimming removed 7 bases from V and 3 bases from J; junction bases left unmatched: 9. Germline-derived CDR1 and CDR2 are MDHEN and SYDVKM. The CDR3 is 15 amino acids. The sequenced CDR3 bases are TGTGCCAGCACCGTGACTAGCTCGGGCTACAATGAG. This gives the protein CASTVTSSGYNE. The CDR3 as a whole reads CASTVTSSGYNEQFF. Drawing the rest from reference TRBV28 and TRBJ2-1, the complete variable domain is DVKVTQSSRYLVKRTGEKVFLECVQDMDHENMFWYRQDPGLGLRLIYFSYDVKMKEKGDIPEGYSVSREKKERFSLILESASTNQTSMYLCASTVTSSGYNEQFFGPGTRLTVL.

Concerning this clone: With the read ending 3 residues before the CDR3 end, the germline J gene is used to fill in that end. This chain joins TRBV7-9 and TRBJ2-7; the D call may be TRBD1 or TRBD2 (5 bases each). The CDR3 sequence is 15 residues long. Trimming removed 5 bases from V and 2 bases from J, with 16 bases in between. Germline CDR1 and CDR2: SEHNR and FQNEAQ (reference sequence). The CDR3 bases that were read are TGTGCCAGCAGCCCGCCAGGGAGTCCCCCCTACGAG. Residues: CASSPPGSPPYE. The full CDR3 protein is CASSPPGSPPYEQYF.

With respect to this clone: The read gets to within 3 residues of the CDR3 end, and the germline J gene fills in the rest. The V call is TRBV14, the J call TRBJ2-1; 7 positions agree with TRBD2. The CDR3 sequence is 17 residues long. The germline gives CDR1 SGHDN, CDR2 FVKESK. The V and J ends lost 2 bases and 7 bases, in that order; junction bases with no gene match: 14. CDR3 DNA (partial): TGTGCCAGCAGCCAAAGTTGGGCACGGGAGCGGGGAAATGAG. Protein: CASSQSWARERGNE. In full, the CDR3 is CASSQSWARERGNEQFF. The full variable domain, completed using reference TRBV14 and TRBJ2-1, is EAGVTQFPSHSVIEKGQTVTLRCDPISGHDNLYWYRRVMGKEIKFLLHFVKESKQDESGMPNNRFLAERTGGTYSTLKVQPAELEDSGVYFCASSQSWARERGNEQFFGPGTRLTVL.

On this clone itself: The junction shows a germline mismatch at one end, possibly a read error. The read gets to within 3 residues of the CDR3 end, and the germline J gene fills in the rest. The chain employs TRBV4-2 and TRBJ2-2; D is unclear. The CDR3 contains 14 residues. Germline values: CDR1 LGHNA, CDR2 YNFKEQ. This CDR3 is CASSQASRAGELFF. Incomplete CDR3 DNA: TGCGCCAGCAGCCAAGCATCTCGGGCCGGGGAG.

On this clone: The read stops 3 residues short of the end of the CDR3; the missing end is completed from the germline J gene. The V gene is TRBV19, the J gene TRBJ1-5, with a possible D match to TRBD1 (6 bases). In germline, CDR1 is LNHDA, CDR2 SQIVND (reference sequence). The V gene lost 7 bases and the J gene lost 6 bases, with 16 bases spanning the gap. This CDR3 contains 14 residues. Incomplete CDR3 DNA: TGTGCCAGTAAAATTGGCAGGGGCGGTCAGCCC. Amino acid sequence: CASKIGRGGQP. The whole CDR3 protein is CASKIGRGGQPQHF.

As to this clone: Read coverage stops 3 residues before the CDR3 terminus; the germline J gene supplies the remainder. The same CDR3 arises from other DNA sequences in this sample as well. The chain joins TRBV30 to TRBJ1-3, with 8 bases matching TRBD1. Germline trimming cut 2 bases from V and 4 bases from J; bases unmatched to any gene: 4. The germline V gene encodes CDR1 GTSNPN and CDR2 SVGIG (reference sequence). This CDR3 contains 14 residues. CDR3: CAWSPPGGGNTIYF. The DNA read from the CDR3 is TGTGCCTGGAGTCCGCCAGGGGGCGGAAACACC.

To note about this clone: The read gets to within 3 residues of the CDR3 end, and the germline J gene fills in the rest. The chain links TRBV20-1 to TRBJ2-3; 8 nucleotides align to TRBD2. From germline, CDR1 is DFQATT and CDR2 SNEGSKA (reference sequence). The CDR3 covers 14 residues. Trimming at V came to 6 bases and at J to 1 base, leaving 6 bases not matched to a gene. CDR3 amino acids: CSAPGRGGTDTQYF. The sequenced part of the CDR3 DNA is TGCAGTGCCCCGGGGCGGGGGGGCACAGATACG.

As to this clone: The read comes to an end 3 residues before the CDR3 does, leaving the germline J gene to fill in the end. The chain couples TRBV5-8 to TRBJ2-7; 8 nucleotides agree with TRBD1. The V segment lost 4 bases and the J segment 1 base; nucleotides outside the gene matches: 7. Germline V gene lookup returns CDR1 SGHTS and CDR2 YDEGEE. This CDR3 region has 15 residues. The CDR3 spells CASSQGQVGSYEQYF. Partial CDR3 DNA: TGTGCCAGCAGCCAGGGACAGGTCGGGTCCTACGAG.